This TCR beta chain was found in a study of T-cell reconstitution after alpha-beta-depleted transplantation in children. In this sample, this clonotype turned up many times. Germline CDR1 GTSNPN, CDR2 SVGIG (reference sequence). The CDR3 extends over 13 amino acids. During its preparation, the TCRbeta library received unique molecular identifiers. Each CDR3 protein is one row after TCRdb ran MiXCR on the PCR reads. The repertoire includes hundreds of thousands of distinct CDR3 sequences, more than 10% of them detected once, and about 2.6% sits in the top ten. The receptor's source is a human donor who donated a stem cell graft to a child with acute lymphoblastic leukemia. The chain has TRBV30 and TRBJ2-2; 11 positions match TRBD2. Sequencing was performed on PBMCs from the stem cell graft donor, taken from the stem cell graft. CDR3 sequence reads: CGSSGRRTGELFF. The CDR3 DNA follows: TGTGGATCTAGCGGGAGGCGGACCGGGGAGCTGTTTTTT.